The present entry profiles one T cell receptor beta chain with its context. What it recognizes is unknown. Several immunoSEQ plates received, in even portions, the genomic DNA of each subset. Profiled with immunoSEQ multiplex PCR; TCRdb holds only in-frame clones, not every one. This table has 650,000 to 800,000 clones, about 92% appearing once. The data belong to a study of shared clonotypes between healthy human individuals. Findings of the study overall: Owing to a small donor count, the genetic and exposure-history diversity represented was limited. Researchers found naive subsets generally carried larger estimated richness than memory subsets.

The length of the CDR3 is 12 residues. V was shortened by 5 bases and J by 2 bases, with 6 bases between the two germline ends. Per germline, CDR1 MNHGY and CDR2 SVAAGI. The naive CD8 fraction comprised CD45RO-negative cells positively selected for CCR7 and excluded terminally differentiated effector memory CD45RA+ cells. This clonotype was sampled from a man aged 25 to 40 in good health. The V gene is TRBV6-9, the J gene TRBJ1-2; D is unclear. Sequencing input: naive CD8+ T cells sorted from blood. The CDR3 spells CASSRRNYGYTF. The CDR3 DNA reads TGTGCCAGCAGTCGACGGAACTATGGCTACACCTTC.